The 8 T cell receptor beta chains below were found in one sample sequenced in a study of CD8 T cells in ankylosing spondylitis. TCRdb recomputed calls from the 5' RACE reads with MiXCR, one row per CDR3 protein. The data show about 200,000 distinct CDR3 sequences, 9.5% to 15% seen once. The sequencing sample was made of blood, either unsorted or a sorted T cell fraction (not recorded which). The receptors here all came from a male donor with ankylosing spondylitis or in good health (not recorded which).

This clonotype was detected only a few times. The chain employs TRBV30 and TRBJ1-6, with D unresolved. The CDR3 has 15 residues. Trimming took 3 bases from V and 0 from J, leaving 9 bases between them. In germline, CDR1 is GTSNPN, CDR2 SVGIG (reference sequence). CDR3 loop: CAWRTASSYNSPLHF. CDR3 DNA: TGTGCCTGGAGGACCGCGAGCTCCTATAATTCACCCCTCCACTTT.

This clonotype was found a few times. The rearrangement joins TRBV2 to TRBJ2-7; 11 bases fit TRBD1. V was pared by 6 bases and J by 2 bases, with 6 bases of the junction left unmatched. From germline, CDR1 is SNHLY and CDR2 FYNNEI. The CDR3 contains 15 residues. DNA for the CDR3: TGTGCCAGCAGAATGGGGACAGGGGGACCCTACGAGCAGTACTTC. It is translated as CASRMGTGGPYEQYF.

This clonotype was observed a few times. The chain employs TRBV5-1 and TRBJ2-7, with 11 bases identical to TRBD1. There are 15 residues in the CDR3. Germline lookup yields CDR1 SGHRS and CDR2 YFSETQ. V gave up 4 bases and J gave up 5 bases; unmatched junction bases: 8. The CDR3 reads CASSRGTGGNDEQYF. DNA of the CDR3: TGCGCCAGCAGCCGAGGGACAGGGGGGAACGACGAGCAGTACTTC.

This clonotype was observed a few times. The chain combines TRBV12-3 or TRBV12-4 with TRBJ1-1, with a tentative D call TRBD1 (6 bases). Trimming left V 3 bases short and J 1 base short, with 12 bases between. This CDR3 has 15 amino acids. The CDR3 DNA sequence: TGTGCCAGCAGTTTGGGGGCAGGGGCGAACACTGAAGCTTTCTTT. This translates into CASSLGAGANTEAFF.

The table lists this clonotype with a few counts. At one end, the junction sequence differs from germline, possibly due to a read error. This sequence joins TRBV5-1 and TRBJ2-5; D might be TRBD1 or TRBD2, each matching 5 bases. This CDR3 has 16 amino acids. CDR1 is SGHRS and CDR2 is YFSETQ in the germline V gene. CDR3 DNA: TGCGCCAGCAGCTTGGTGGGAGAGGGGAACCAGGAGACCCAGTACTTC. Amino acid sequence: CASSLVGEGNQETQYF.

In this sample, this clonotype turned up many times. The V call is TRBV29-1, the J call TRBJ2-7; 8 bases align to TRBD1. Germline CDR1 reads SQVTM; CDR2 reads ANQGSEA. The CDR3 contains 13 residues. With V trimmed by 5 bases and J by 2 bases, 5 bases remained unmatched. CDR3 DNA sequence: TGCAGCGTTTGCTGGACAGGGACCTACGAGCAGTACTTC. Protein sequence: CSVCWTGTYEQYF.

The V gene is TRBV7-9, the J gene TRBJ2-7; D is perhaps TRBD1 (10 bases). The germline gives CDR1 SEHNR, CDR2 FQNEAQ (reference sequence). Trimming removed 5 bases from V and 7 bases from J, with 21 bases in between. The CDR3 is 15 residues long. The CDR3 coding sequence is TGTGCCAGCAGCCCCCCTAGCGGGACAGGGGAAGAGCAGTACTTC. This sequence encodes CASSPPSGTGEEQYF.

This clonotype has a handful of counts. The CDR3 loop is CSASSRSNEQFF. As DNA, the CDR3 is TGCAGTGCCTCCTCTAGGAGTAATGAGCAGTTCTTC. This chain links TRBV20-1 with TRBJ2-1; D is unresolved. Germline lookup yields CDR1 DFQATT and CDR2 SNEGSKA (reference sequence). The CDR3 runs 12 residues. Between the trimmed V and J ends, which lost 6 bases and 7 bases, there was a span of 13 bases.